This TCR beta chain was sequenced during a study of CD8+CD57+ T cells in acquired aplastic anemia. Study overall: An average of roughly 2.9 ug of DNA was obtained from sorted CD4+ and CD8+ cells. The study obtained 10 million to 12 million reads on average for CD4+ cells from healthy donors. The study's findings and limits: Controls and patients did not differ significantly in CD8+ Simpson's diversity. Found in both controls and patients were around 29 CD8+ CDR3 sequences.

This CDR3 spans 14 amino acids. Trimming stripped 0 bases from V and 7 bases from J, with 13 bases between. Per germline, CDR1 SGHRS and CDR2 YFSETQ. The study profiled TCR beta VDJ and CDR3 using genomic DNA as template. TCRdb re-derived calls from the reads in MiXCR, one entry per CDR3 protein. The repertoire consists of approximately 81,000 distinct CDR3 sequences, with approximately 46% occurring once and the leading ten covering approximately 62%. This clonotype was detected a few times. The target antigen is unknown. Sequenced sample: sorted CD4+, CD8+, or CD8+CD57+ T cells (not recorded which) from PBMCs. The clonotype comes from a human donor in good health, serving as a control. The chain uses TRBV5-1 and TRBJ1-1; perhaps TRBD1 as D (6 bases). CDR3 in amino acids: CASSLAVGGYEAFF. The CDR3 DNA follows: TGCGCCAGCAGCTTGGCGGTTGGGGGCTATGAAGCTTTCTTT.